The 29 T cell receptor beta chains presented below share a single source sample, sequenced in a study of blood T cell repertoires in COVID-19. The method was immunoSEQ multiplex PCR; TCRdb's version includes in-frame clones alone and lacks a portion of them. The profile shows fewer than 110,000 clones, around 92% of them singletons. Sample: peripheral blood. These receptors were taken from a man in his fifties or sixties with active COVID-19.

J is TRBJ1-6 and V is TRBV6-5; TRBD1 aligns across 8 bases. V dropped 9 bases and J dropped 8; count of bases not matched to a gene: 9. The CDR3 totals 14 residues. The germline V gene encodes CDR1 MNHEY and CDR2 SVGAGI. DNA for the CDR3: TGTGCCAGTAAGAAGACAGGGGAGTATTCACCCCTCCACTTT. Translation gives CASKKTGEYSPLHF.

This rearrangement joins TRBV28 to TRBJ1-2; 7 bases line up with TRBD1. The CDR3 has 14 residues. The germline V gene has CDR1 MDHEN and CDR2 SYDVKM. The J segment lost 5 bases and the V segment lost 6 bases, leaving 9 bases of the junction unmatched. In DNA form, the CDR3 reads TGTGCCAGCAGACCGAACAGGGGTGGGTATGGCTACACCTTC. Translation gives CASRPNRGGYGYTF.

This chain uses TRBV10-3 with TRBJ2-1, with 8 bases that match TRBD2. This CDR3 is built from 18 residues. CDR1 is ENHRY, CDR2 SYGVKD, per germline. V trimming: 0 bases; J trimming: 4 bases; junction bases outside the gene matches: 11. CDR3 protein: CAISESRGGVAGYNEQFF. The DNA for the CDR3 is TGTGCCATCAGTGAGTCGAGGGGAGGGGTAGCGGGATACAATGAGCAGTTCTTC.

The chain is built from TRBV6-6 and TRBJ1-1; D possibly corresponds to TRBD1 (6 bases). The CDR3 covers 14 residues. Germline V gene data show CDR1 as MNHNY and CDR2 as SVGAGI (reference sequence). V was clipped by 6 bases and J by 1 base, with 12 bases between them. CDR3 nucleotides: TGTGCCAGCAGACCTAGGGGGACGAACACTGAAGCTTTCTTT. Translating it yields CASRPRGTNTEAFF.

This sequence joins TRBV28 and TRBJ1-1, with TRBD1 matching 7 bases. CDR1 and CDR2 from the germline V gene are MDHEN and SYDVKM. With V trimmed by 4 bases and J by 0 bases, 2 bases remained unmatched. There are 14 residues in the CDR3. CDR3 bases: TGTGCCAGCAGTTGGACAGGAGTGAACACTGAAGCTTTCTTT. Translation: CASSWTGVNTEAFF.

The J gene is TRBJ2-7, the V gene TRBV7-2; TRBD1 is a possible D gene (5 bases). The CDR3 loop spans 15 amino acids. Trimming removed 0 bases at V and 3 bases at J, with 12 bases between. The V gene's germline CDR1 is SGHTA and CDR2 FQGNSA. The CDR3 here is CASSLAVGVVYEQYF. CDR3 in DNA: TGTGCCAGCAGCTTAGCGGTAGGGGTAGTCTACGAGCAGTACTTC.

The V and J genes are TRBV6-2 or TRBV6-3 and TRBJ1-3; D possibly corresponds to TRBD1 (6 bases). The CDR3 runs 15 residues. Germline CDR1 is MNHEY and CDR2 is SVGEGT. The V end was cut by 6 bases, the J end by 0 bases, with 12 bases between. The CDR3 region has the DNA TGTGCCAGCAGCCGACAGGAAAGCTCTGGAAACACCATATATTTT. Its protein product is CASSRQESSGNTIYF.

This clone was detected a few times. The rearrangement joins TRBV4-1 to TRBJ2-3; 11 bases agree with TRBD2. The germline gives CDR1 MGHRA, CDR2 YSYEKL. V lost 0 bases and J lost 3; bases outside the gene matches: 5. This CDR3 comprises 17 residues. The CDR3 is CASSQEISGRATDTQYF. For the CDR3, the DNA is TGCGCCAGCAGCCAAGAAATTAGCGGGAGGGCGACAGATACGCAGTATTTT.

This rearrangement joins TRBV7-2 to TRBJ1-1; D perhaps matches TRBD1 (5 bases). This CDR3 has 15 amino acids. Germline values: CDR1 SGHTA, CDR2 FQGNSA. Trimming took 1 base from V and 0 from J, leaving 9 bases between them. The chain's CDR3 is CASSLGTGLNTEAFF. The CDR3 nucleotides are TGTGCCAGCAGCTTAGGCACAGGCTTGAACACTGAAGCTTTCTTT.

J is TRBJ2-3 and V is TRBV29-1; 13 bases are shared with TRBD2. Per germline, CDR1 SQVTM and CDR2 ANQGSEA. Unmatched junction bases numbered 12, after V lost 6 bases and J lost 6 bases. The CDR3 sequence is 16 residues long. The CDR3 reads CSVTTGTSGIGDTQYF. The CDR3 DNA follows: TGCAGCGTGACGACCGGGACTAGCGGGATCGGGGATACGCAGTATTTT.

This sequence joins TRBV15 and TRBJ1-4, with a weak D call TRBD1 (6 bases). Germline-derived CDR1 and CDR2 are LNHNV and YYDKDF (reference sequence). The ends were cut back, 4 bases at V and 8 bases at J, with 17 bases in the middle. The CDR3 consists of 15 residues. CDR3 in amino acids: CATSTGGQGMEKLFF. The CDR3 DNA follows: TGTGCCACCAGCACCGGGGGGCAGGGTATGGAAAAACTGTTTTTT.

This clone was observed a single time. The chain has TRBV19 and TRBJ2-7, with 10 bases matching TRBD2. Germline V lookup: CDR1 LNHDA, CDR2 SQIVND (reference sequence). J gave up 2 bases and V 4 bases, and 2 bases lay outside the gene matches. This CDR3 is 14 amino acids long. The CDR3 bases are TGTGCCAGTAGTACTAGCGGGAGCACCTACGAGCAGTACTTC. Translated, it gives CASSTSGSTYEQYF.

This chain joins TRBV3-1 (or the pseudogene TRBV3-2) and TRBJ2-7, with TRBD2 matching 11 bases. V shed 1 base and J 4 bases; nucleotides not matched to a gene: 0. The CDR3 has 14 residues. CDR1 is LGHDT, CDR2 YNNKEL, per germline (reference sequence). The chain's CDR3 is CASSQGLAGYEQYF. CDR3 sequence (DNA): TGTGCCAGCAGCCAAGGACTAGCGGGGTACGAGCAGTACTTC.

The chain joins TRBV28 to TRBJ2-1; 9 nucleotides line up with TRBD2. The CDR3 runs 14 residues. The germline CDR1 and CDR2 sequences are MDHEN and SYDVKM. The trim removed 6 bases at V and 7 bases at J, leaving 7 bases unmatched. CDR3 sequence (DNA): TGTGCCAGCAGGACTAGCGGACCATCTAATGAGCAGTTCTTC. Translation gives CASRTSGPSNEQFF.

J is TRBJ1-2 and V is TRBV9; D unclear. This CDR3 region has 14 residues. Germline assignment: CDR1 SGDLS and CDR2 YYNGEE. The ends were cut back, 3 bases at V and 4 bases at J, with 13 bases in the middle. The CDR3 region is CASSGPGPSYGYTF. The CDR3, as DNA: TGTGCCAGCAGCGGTCCAGGCCCAAGCTATGGCTACACCTTC.

This clone was counted only a few times. This sequence joins TRBV27 and TRBJ1-6; no definite D call. V gave up 3 bases and J gave up 4 bases, with 10 bases separating them. Germline CDR1 is MNHEY and CDR2 is SMNVEV (reference sequence). The CDR3 runs 15 residues. In DNA, the CDR3 is TGTGCCAGCAGTTTGAAAGGGAGTTATAATTCACCCCTCCACTTT. It yields the protein CASSLKGSYNSPLHF.

The V and J genes are TRBV30 and TRBJ2-7; TRBD2 matches at 9 bases. After removal of 1 base from V and 2 bases from J, the junction contained 12 bases not matched to a gene. The CDR3 spans 17 residues. From germline, CDR1 is GTSNPN and CDR2 SVGIG (reference sequence). This CDR3 reads CAWSAYLGLADTYEQYF. The CDR3 bases are TGTGCCTGGAGTGCCTATCTGGGACTAGCCGACACCTACGAGCAGTACTTC. Complete variable domain (other parts from reference TRBV30 and TRBJ2-7): SQTIHQWPATLVQPVGSPLSLECTVEGTSNPNLYWYRQAAGRGLQLLFYSVGIGQISSEVPQNLSASRPQDRQFILSSKKLLLSDSGFYLCAWSAYLGLADTYEQYFGPGTRLTVT.

The chain combines TRBV7-2 with TRBJ2-1, with 10 bases identical to TRBD2. J was trimmed by 6 bases and V by 2 bases; bases with no gene match: 7. The CDR3 loop spans 16 amino acids. Germline-derived CDR1 and CDR2 are SGHTA and FQGNSA. DNA for the CDR3: TGTGCCAGCAGCTTAAGGCTAGCGGGAGTAGGCAATGAGCAGTTCTTC. This translates into CASSLRLAGVGNEQFF. Full variable domain (rest looked up from reference TRBV7-2 and TRBJ2-1): GAGVSQSPSNKVTEKGKDVELRCDPISGHTALYWYRQSLGQGLEFLIYFQGNSAPDKSGLPSDRFSAERTGGSVSTLTIQRTQQEDSAVYLCASSLRLAGVGNEQFFGPGTRLTVL.

The rearrangement joins TRBV7-8 to TRBJ2-2; D gene ambiguous. This CDR3 has 14 amino acids. Germline assignment: CDR1 SGHVS and CDR2 FQNEAQ. V shed 3 bases and J shed 1 base, with 6 bases lying between them. In DNA, the CDR3 is TGTGCCAGCAGCTTCTCTAGGAACACCGGGGAGCTGTTTTTT. Its translation is CASSFSRNTGELFF.

V usage is TRBV30 and J usage is TRBJ1-5; TRBD1 agrees at 11 bases. The CDR3 length is 17 residues. Per germline, CDR1 GTSNPN and CDR2 SVGIG (reference sequence). J lost 3 bases, V lost 3 bases, and 10 bases had no gene match. For the CDR3, the DNA is TGTGCCTGGAGGGGGCCGGGACAGGGGGTGATCAATCAGCCCCAGCATTTT. This gives the protein CAWRGPGQGVINQPQHF.

CDR3 sequence (DNA): TGTGCCAGCAGCGTAGCAAGGGAGGGGAATTCACCCCTCCACTTT. It codes for CASSVAREGNSPLHF. The rearrangement uses TRBV9 and TRBJ1-6; TRBD1 might be the D (5 bases). CDR1 SGDLS and CDR2 YYNGEE come from the germline V gene. The CDR3 extends over 15 amino acids. V gave up 0 bases and J gave up 7 bases, with 11 bases separating them.

This clone appeared a single time. The chain couples TRBV19 to TRBJ2-2; TRBD2 aligns across 7 bases. V lost 5 bases to trimming and J lost 4 bases; unmatched junction nucleotides: 13. This CDR3 contains 17 residues. From germline, CDR1 is LNHDA and CDR2 SQIVND (reference sequence). CDR3 protein: CASSGTSGPGGTGELFF. The CDR3 bases are TGTGCCAGTAGTGGGACTTCCGGACCGGGGGGCACCGGGGAGCTGTTTTTT.

The rearrangement links TRBV3-1 (or the pseudogene TRBV3-2) to TRBJ2-7; D may be TRBD1 (6 bases). CDR3 length: 13 residues. Trimming removed 5 bases at V and 6 bases at J, with 14 bases between. Germline assignment: CDR1 LGHDT and CDR2 YNNKEL (reference sequence). CDR3 amino acids: CASSFGQSREQYF. DNA for the CDR3: TGTGCCAGCAGCTTTGGACAGTCTCGCGAGCAGTACTTC.

The chain links TRBV3-1 (or the pseudogene TRBV3-2) to TRBJ1-4; D is possibly TRBD1 (5 bases). The germline V and J ends were trimmed by 4 bases and 6 bases, with 12 bases remaining between them. This CDR3 has 14 residues. CDR1 and CDR2 from the germline V gene are LGHDT and YNNKEL (reference sequence). The CDR3 nucleotides are TGTGCCAGCAGCCTCCGGGGGGGAGATGAAAAACTGTTTTTT. Translating it yields CASSLRGGDEKLFF.

The genes are TRBV11-2 and TRBJ2-7; D might be TRBD2 (6 bases). V lost 5 bases, J lost 0 bases, and 17 bases lay in between. Germline V lookup: CDR1 SGHAT, CDR2 FQNNGV. This CDR3 comprises 16 residues. The CDR3 DNA reads as TGTGCCAGCAGCGGACGGGGGAGACAAGGCTCCTACGAGCAGTACTTC. Protein: CASSGRGRQGSYEQYF.

The chain carries TRBV6-5 and TRBJ2-1, with 9 bases fitting TRBD2. Germline lookup yields CDR1 MNHEY and CDR2 SVGAGI. CDR3 length: 16 residues. V dropped 0 bases and J dropped 7; count of bases not matched to a gene: 7. CDR3 amino acids: CASSYSGEREVNEQFF. CDR3 in DNA: TGTGCCAGCAGTTACTCGGGCGAGCGGGAGGTAAATGAGCAGTTCTTC.

The genes are TRBV6-5 and TRBJ1-1; possibly TRBD1 for D (6 bases). Trimming pared 5 bases from V and 6 bases from J, leaving 13 bases between. CDR3 size: 13 residues. In germline, CDR1 is MNHEY, CDR2 SVGAGI. CDR3 sequence: CASSPTDRSEAFF. CDR3 DNA sequence: TGTGCCAGCAGTCCAACCGACAGGTCTGAAGCTTTCTTT.

This chain joins TRBV7-8 and TRBJ2-4; possible D gene TRBD2, 6 bases. Germline V CDR1 and CDR2: SGHVS, FQNEAQ. The V end was cut by 0 bases, the J end by 6 bases, with 21 bases between. The CDR3 is made up of 18 amino acids. The CDR3 loop is CASSLARGPSSPRNIQYF. The CDR3 bases are TGTGCCAGCAGCTTAGCGCGGGGACCTTCCTCACCCAGAAACATTCAGTACTTC.

The chain couples TRBV5-4 to TRBJ2-1; TRBD2 agrees at 11 bases. Losses at the gene ends were 4 bases for V and 0 bases for J; bases not matched to a gene: 3. The CDR3 totals 16 residues. CDR1 is SGHNT, CDR2 YYREEE, per germline (reference sequence). This CDR3 reads CASSPGTSGSYNEQFF. The DNA of the CDR3 is TGTGCCAGCAGCCCCGGGACTAGCGGCTCCTACAATGAGCAGTTCTTC.